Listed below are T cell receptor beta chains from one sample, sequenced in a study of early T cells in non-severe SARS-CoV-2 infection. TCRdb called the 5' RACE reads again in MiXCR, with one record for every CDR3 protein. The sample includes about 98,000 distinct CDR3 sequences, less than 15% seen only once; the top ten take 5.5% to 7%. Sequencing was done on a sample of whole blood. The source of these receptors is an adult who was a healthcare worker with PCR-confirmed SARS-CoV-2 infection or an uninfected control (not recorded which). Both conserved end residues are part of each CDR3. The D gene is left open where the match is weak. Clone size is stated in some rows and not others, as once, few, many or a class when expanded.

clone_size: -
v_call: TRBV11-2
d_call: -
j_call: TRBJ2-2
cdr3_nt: TGTGCCAGCAGCTTAGTGAGGACAAGTAACGGGGAGCTGTTTTTT
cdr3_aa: CASSLVRTSNGELFF

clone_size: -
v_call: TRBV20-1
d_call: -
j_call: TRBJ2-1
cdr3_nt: TGCAGTGCTAGCGGCAAGCAGGTGGGGGGCGAGCAGTTCTTC
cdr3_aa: CSASGKQVGGEQFF

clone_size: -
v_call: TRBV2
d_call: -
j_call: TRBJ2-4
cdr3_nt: TGTGCCAGCGCCGGGACCCCAAACATTCAGTACTTC
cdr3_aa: CASAGTPNIQYF

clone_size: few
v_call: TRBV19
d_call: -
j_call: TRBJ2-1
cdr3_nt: TGTGCCACCCGGGGCGCCAATGAGCAGTTCTTC
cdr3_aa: CATRGANEQFF

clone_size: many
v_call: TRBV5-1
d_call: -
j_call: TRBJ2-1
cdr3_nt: TGCGCCAGCAGCTTGCAAGAGTACAATGAGCAGTTCTTC
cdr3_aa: CASSLQEYNEQFF

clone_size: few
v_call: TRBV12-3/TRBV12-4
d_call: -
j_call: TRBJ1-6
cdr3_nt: TGTGCCAGCAGGCAAGATCAGGGGACAAATTCACCCCTCCACTTT
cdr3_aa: CASRQDQGTNSPLHF

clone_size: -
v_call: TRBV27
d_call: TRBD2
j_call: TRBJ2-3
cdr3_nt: TGTGCCAGCAGAAGGTTGGGGCTTGGGGGGGACACAGATACGCAGTATTTT
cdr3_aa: CASRRLGLGGDTDTQYF

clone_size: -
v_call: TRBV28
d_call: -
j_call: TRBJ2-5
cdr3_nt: TGTGCCAGCACCCACCGGGGGTTGGAAGAGACCCAGTACTTC
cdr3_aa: CASTHRGLEETQYF

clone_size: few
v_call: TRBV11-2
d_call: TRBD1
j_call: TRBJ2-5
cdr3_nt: TGTGCCAGCAGCTCACAATCAGGGGGAGAGACCCAGTACTTC
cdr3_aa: CASSSQSGGETQYF

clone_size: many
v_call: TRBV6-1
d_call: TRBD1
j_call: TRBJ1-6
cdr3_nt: TGTGCCAGCAGCGAAGGACAGGGGGAGGCTTCACCCCTCCACTTT
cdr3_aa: CASSEGQGEASPLHF